The 2 T cell receptor beta chains below were found in one sample sequenced in a study of regulatory T cells in long-lasting Graves disease. iRepertoire HTBI primers and Arm-PCR of CDR3 regions built TCR beta libraries. A single record per CDR3 protein comes from TCRdb applying MiXCR to the multiplex PCR reads. The sample gives about 420,000 distinct CDR3 sequences, 23% of which show up once; over 25% is in the top ten. Described time point: persistent/refractory GD, antithyroid drugs over 5 years with positive TRAb. RNA extracted from PBMCs served as the sequencing template. Sequenced material: peripheral blood mononuclear cells (PBMCs), taken when the disease was refractory, from a patient treated with antithyroid drugs. Receptor source: a female donor with Graves disease.

This clonotype showed up many times. V usage is TRBV6-1 and J usage is TRBJ1-5; 8 bases fit TRBD1. From germline, CDR1 is MNHNS and CDR2 SASEGT. V lost 6 bases and J lost 0; bases outside the gene matches: 4. This CDR3 is 15 amino acids long. CDR3 region: CASRGQGLSNQPQHF. The CDR3 nucleotides read TGTGCCAGCAGAGGACAGGGCCTTAGCAATCAGCCCCAGCATTTT.

V usage is TRBV4-2 and J usage is TRBJ1-1; no definite D call. Germline V gene lookup returns CDR1 LGHNA and CDR2 YNFKEQ. CDR3 length: 15 residues. Trimming cost V 0 bases and J 2 bases, with 10 bases left between them. The CDR3, as DNA: TGTGCCAGCAGCCAAGATTTCAGGACCAACACTGAAGCTTTCTTT. Its protein is CASSQDFRTNTEAFF.